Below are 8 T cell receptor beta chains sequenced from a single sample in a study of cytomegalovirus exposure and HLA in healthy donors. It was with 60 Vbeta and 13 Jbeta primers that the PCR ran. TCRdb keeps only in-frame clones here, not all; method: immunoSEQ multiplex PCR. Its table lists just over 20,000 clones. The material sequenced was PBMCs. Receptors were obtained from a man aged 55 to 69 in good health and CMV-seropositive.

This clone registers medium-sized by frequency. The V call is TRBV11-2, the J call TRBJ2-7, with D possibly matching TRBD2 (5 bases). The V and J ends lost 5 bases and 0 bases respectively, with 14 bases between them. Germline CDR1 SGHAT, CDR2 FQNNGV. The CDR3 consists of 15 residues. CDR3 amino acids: CASSLSSTSSYEQYF. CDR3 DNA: TGTGCCAGCAGCCTTAGCTCCACTAGCTCCTACGAGCAGTACTTC. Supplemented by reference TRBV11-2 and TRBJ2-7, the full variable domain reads EAGVAQSPRYKIIEKRQSVAFWCNPISGHATLYWYQQILGQGPKLLIQFQNNGVVDDSQLPKDRFSAERLKGVDSTLKIQPAKLEDSAVYLCASSLSSTSSYEQYFGPGTRLTVT.

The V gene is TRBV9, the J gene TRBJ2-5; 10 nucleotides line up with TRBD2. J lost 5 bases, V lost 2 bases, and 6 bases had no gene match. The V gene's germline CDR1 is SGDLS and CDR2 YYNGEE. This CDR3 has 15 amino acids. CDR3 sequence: CASSVASGSRETQYF. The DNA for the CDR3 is TGTGCCAGCAGCGTGGCTAGCGGGAGTCGGGAGACCCAGTACTTC.

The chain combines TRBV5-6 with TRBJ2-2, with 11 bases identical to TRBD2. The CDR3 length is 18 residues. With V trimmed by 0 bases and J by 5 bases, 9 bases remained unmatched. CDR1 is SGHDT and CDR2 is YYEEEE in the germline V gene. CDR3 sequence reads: CASSLAPLAGVGTGELFF. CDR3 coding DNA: TGTGCCAGCAGCTTGGCCCCACTAGCGGGAGTGGGAACCGGGGAGCTGTTTTTT.

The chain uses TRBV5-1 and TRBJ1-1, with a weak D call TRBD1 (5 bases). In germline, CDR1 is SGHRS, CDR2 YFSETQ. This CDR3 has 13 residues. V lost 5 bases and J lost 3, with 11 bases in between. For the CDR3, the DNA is TGCGCCAGCAGGGATCAGGGTGACACTGAAGCTTTCTTT. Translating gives CASRDQGDTEAFF.

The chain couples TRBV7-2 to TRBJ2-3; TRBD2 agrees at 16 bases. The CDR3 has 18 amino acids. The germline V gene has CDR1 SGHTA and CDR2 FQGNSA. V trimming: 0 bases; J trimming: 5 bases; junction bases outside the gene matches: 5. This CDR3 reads CASSLARGLAGGGDTQYF. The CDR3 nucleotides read TGTGCCAGCAGCTTAGCCCGGGGACTAGCGGGAGGGGGAGATACGCAGTATTTT.

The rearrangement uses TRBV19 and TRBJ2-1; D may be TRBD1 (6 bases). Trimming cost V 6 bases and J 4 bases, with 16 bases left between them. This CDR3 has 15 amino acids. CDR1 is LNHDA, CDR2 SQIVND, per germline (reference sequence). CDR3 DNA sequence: TGTGCCAGTAGCCTTAGACAGGATGGATACAATGAGCAGTTCTTC. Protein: CASSLRQDGYNEQFF.

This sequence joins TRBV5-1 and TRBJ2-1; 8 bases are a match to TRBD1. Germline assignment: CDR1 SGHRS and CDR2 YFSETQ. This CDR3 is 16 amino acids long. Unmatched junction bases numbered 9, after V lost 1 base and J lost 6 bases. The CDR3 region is CASSLTTGTGFNEQFF. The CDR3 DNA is TGCGCCAGCAGCTTGACCACAGGGACAGGATTCAATGAGCAGTTCTTC. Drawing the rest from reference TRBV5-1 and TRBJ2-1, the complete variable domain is KAGVTQTPRYLIKTRGQQVTLSCSPISGHRSVSWYQQTPGQGLQFLFEYFSETQRNKGNFPGRFSGRQFSNSRSEMNVSTLELGDSALYLCASSLTTGTGFNEQFFGPGTRLTVL.

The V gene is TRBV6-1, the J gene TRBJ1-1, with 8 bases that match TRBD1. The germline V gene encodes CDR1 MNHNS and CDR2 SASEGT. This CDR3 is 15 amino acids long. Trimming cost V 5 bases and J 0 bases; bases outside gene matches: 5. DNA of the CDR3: TGTGCCAGCAGTAAAACAGGGGGGATGAACACTGAAGCTTTCTTT. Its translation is CASSKTGGMNTEAFF.